The present entry profiles one T cell receptor beta chain with its context. These data belong to a study of PD-L1 blockade in urothelial cancer. Study in general: Patients' histories included 0 to 3 prior chemotherapy regimens. Blood underwent analysis 3 weeks (second dose) and 6 weeks after treatment began. When blood samples were assessed, the median T cell count was 141,255.

The time point denotes: peripheral blood 6 weeks after treatment start. V shed 4 bases, J shed 4 bases, and the junction held 13 bases outside the gene matches. This CDR3 spans 17 amino acids. Germline CDR1 and CDR2: SGDLS and YYNGEE. Synthetic TCR analog templates were spiked into each PCR. Repertoires were generated with immunoSEQ multiplex PCR, while TCRdb's copy carries only in-frame clones and drops some. Among about 90,000 clones listed, around 78% were seen once. V is TRBV9 and J is TRBJ2-3; 9 bases are shared with TRBD2. This material consisted of PBMCs, taken around atezolizumab (anti-PD-L1) treatment. The source of this sequence is a man aged 65 to 85 with urothelial cancer. The chain's CDR3 is CASSYTGGRAGADTQYF. CDR3 nucleotides: TGTGCCAGCAGCTATACGGGCGGGAGGGCCGGGGCAGATACGCAGTATTTT.